This is a list of T cell receptor beta chains from one sample in a study of blood T cell repertoires in COVID-19. The repertoire was sequenced with immunoSEQ multiplex PCR; TCRdb's copy has only in-frame clones and lacks some. This sample carries about 370,000 clones, around 87% of them seen once, and the ten largest clones take roughly 6.8%. The material sequenced was peripheral blood. These receptor sequences come from a man younger than 30 with active or convalescent COVID-19. Each CDR3 is given with its conserved first and last residue. D genes are given only for firm matches. Clone size is given for some rows only: seen once, a few or many times, or a class if the clone is expanded.

clone size	D gene	V gene	J gene	CDR3 protein	CDR3 DNA
few	-	TRBV6-2/TRBV6-3	TRBJ1-5	CASSPSRMGNQPQHF	TGTGCCAGCAGCCCTAGCCGAATGGGCAATCAGCCCCAGCATTTT
-	-	TRBV29-1	TRBJ1-2	CSVGGRRTDYGYTF	TGCAGCGTTGGGGGGAGGCGAACAGATTATGGCTACACCTTC
-	TRBD1	TRBV5-8	TRBJ1-6	CASSFFQGVSHSPLHF	TGTGCCAGCAGCTTTTTCCAGGGGGTCTCGCATTCACCCCTCCACTTT
-	TRBD1	TRBV7-6	TRBJ2-4	CASSFPYRGRSKNIQYF	TGTGCCAGCAGCTTCCCCTACAGGGGGCGATCCAAAAACATTCAGTACTTC
-	-	TRBV29-1	TRBJ2-7	CSVDLGGSEQYF	TGCAGCGTTGATTTGGGAGGAAGCGAGCAGTACTTC
few	-	TRBV11-2	TRBJ2-2	CASSPWGVGELFF	TGTGCCAGCAGCCCTTGGGGAGTCGGGGAGCTGTTTTTT
-	TRBD2	TRBV25-1	TRBJ2-3	CASSEYGLAVTDTQYF	TGTGCCAGCAGTGAATACGGGCTAGCGGTGACAGATACGCAGTATTTT
-	-	TRBV11-3	TRBJ2-3	CASSFGGTVDTQYF	TGTGCCAGCAGCTTTGGCGGGACCGTGGATACGCAGTATTTT
-	TRBD2	TRBV28	TRBJ2-7	CASSLSGGGGGEQYF	TGTGCCAGCAGTTTATCGGGGGGAGGAGGCGGCGAGCAGTACTTC
-	-	TRBV12-3/TRBV12-4	TRBJ2-1	CASTTTRYNEQFF	TGTGCCAGTACGACAACACGTTACAATGAGCAGTTCTTC
-	-	TRBV11-2	TRBJ2-1	CASSLQLAVYNEQFF	TGTGCCAGCAGCTTGCAGCTAGCAGTCTACAATGAGCAGTTCTTC
-	TRBD1	TRBV19	TRBJ1-3	CASSMKGASGNTIYF	TGTGCCAGTAGTATGAAGGGGGCGTCTGGAAACACCATATATTTT
-	-	TRBV19	TRBJ1-3	CASKGMLGAGGNTIYF	TGTGCCAGCAAGGGGATGCTGGGGGCTGGTGGAAACACCATATATTTT
-	-	TRBV6-2/TRBV6-3	TRBJ1-5	CASSYSSGSNQPQHF	TGTGCCAGCAGTTACTCGTCGGGAAGCAATCAGCCCCAGCATTTT
-	TRBD2	TRBV27	TRBJ2-1	CASNPTSGSFRNEQFF	TGTGCCAGCAACCCAACTAGCGGCAGTTTCCGCAATGAGCAGTTCTTC
-	-	TRBV19	TRBJ1-2	CASSIESYYGYTF	TGTGCCAGTAGTATCGAGTCCTACTATGGCTACACCTTC
-	-	TRBV18	TRBJ2-2	CASSPRSEGELFF	TGTGCCAGCTCACCCCGCAGCGAGGGGGAGCTGTTTTTT
-	-	TRBV11-2	TRBJ2-3	CASSLGARVSTDTQYF	TGTGCCAGCAGCTTGGGGGCCCGGGTAAGCACAGATACGCAGTATTTT
-	-	TRBV12-5	TRBJ2-1	CASGRGSNEQFF	TGTGCTAGTGGTAGAGGGAGCAATGAGCAGTTCTTC
-	TRBD1	TRBV29-1	TRBJ2-1	CSVDGQGVSYNEQFF	TGCAGCGTTGATGGACAGGGAGTCTCCTACAATGAGCAGTTCTTC
once	-	TRBV5-6	TRBJ2-1	CASSLWLYNEQFF	TGTGCCAGCAGCTTGTGGCTCTACAATGAGCAGTTCTTC
-	TRBD2	TRBV4-2	TRBJ2-1	CASIQRELAGNHNEQFF	TGTGCCAGCATCCAAAGGGAGCTAGCGGGGAACCACAATGAGCAGTTCTTC
-	TRBD2	TRBV7-3	TRBJ2-3	CASSLSGRVTDTQYF	TGTGCCAGCAGCTTAAGCGGGAGGGTAACAGATACGCAGTATTTT
-	TRBD1	TRBV4-3	TRBJ2-7	CASSRDRGHEQYF	TGCGCCAGCAGCCGGGACAGGGGTCACGAGCAGTACTTC
-	TRBD2	TRBV6-2/TRBV6-3	TRBJ2-7	CASSYSKTSGNSYEQYF	TGTGCCAGCAGTTACTCGAAGACTAGCGGGAACTCCTACGAGCAGTACTTC